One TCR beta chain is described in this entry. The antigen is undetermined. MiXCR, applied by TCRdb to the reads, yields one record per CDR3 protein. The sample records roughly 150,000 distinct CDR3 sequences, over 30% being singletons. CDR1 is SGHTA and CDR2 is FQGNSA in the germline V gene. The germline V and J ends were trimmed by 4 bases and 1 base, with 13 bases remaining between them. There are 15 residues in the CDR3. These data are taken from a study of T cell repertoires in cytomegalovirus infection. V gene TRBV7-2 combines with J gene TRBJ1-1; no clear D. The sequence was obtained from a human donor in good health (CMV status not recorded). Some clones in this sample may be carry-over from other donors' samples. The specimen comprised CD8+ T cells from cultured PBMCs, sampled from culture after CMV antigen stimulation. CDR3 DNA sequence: TGTGCCAGCAGCTCCACACCGGGTCAGAACACTGAAGCTTTCTTT. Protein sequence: CASSSTPGQNTEAFF.